The next 8 T cell receptor beta chains were all read from a single sample in a study of T cell changes during pregnancy in multiple sclerosis. Produced via immunoSEQ multiplex PCR; TCRdb's table is partial and in-frame only. The sample has tens of thousands of clones; 92% are singletons. The sample consisted of CD4+ T cells from peripheral blood mononuclear cells, taken in the third trimester of pregnancy. These receptors came from a female donor with multiple sclerosis, enrolled in a pregnancy study.

The gene calls are TRBV5-1 and TRBJ1-2; D may be TRBD1 (6 bases). V shed 0 bases and J shed 8 bases, with 26 bases lying between them. CDR1 and CDR2 from the germline V gene are SGHRS and YFSETQ. The length of the CDR3 is 18 residues. In DNA form, the CDR3 reads TGCGCCAGCAGCTTGGGAGGGCCCTCAATTAACAGGGTTGAGGGCTACACCTTC. Its translation is CASSLGGPSINRVEGYTF.

This sequence joins TRBV27 and TRBJ2-3; 9 positions agree with TRBD1. This CDR3 has 15 amino acids. With 3 bases clipped from V and 2 bases from J, the junction kept 3 bases outside the gene matches. Germline V lookup: CDR1 MNHEY, CDR2 SMNVEV (reference sequence). The DNA of the CDR3 is TGTGCCAGCAGTTTCAGACAGGGGGTCACAGATACGCAGTATTTT. Its translation is CASSFRQGVTDTQYF.

The chain uses TRBV7-2 and TRBJ1-2; D is undetermined. The V and J ends lost 4 bases and 1 base respectively, with 10 bases between them. Germline assignment: CDR1 SGHTA and CDR2 FQGNSA. The CDR3 has 14 amino acids. The CDR3 nucleotides are TGTGCCAGCAGCTCACCGGCGGTTAACTATGGCTACACCTTC. It specifies CASSSPAVNYGYTF. The full variable domain, with the rest looked up from reference TRBV7-2 and TRBJ1-2, is GAGVSQSPSNKVTEKGKDVELRCDPISGHTALYWYRQSLGQGLEFLIYFQGNSAPDKSGLPSDRFSAERTGGSVSTLTIQRTQQEDSAVYLCASSSPAVNYGYTFGSGTRLTVV.

The chain uses TRBV19 and TRBJ1-1, with 9 bases aligning to TRBD1. CDR3 size: 12 residues. Germline lookup yields CDR1 LNHDA and CDR2 SQIVND (reference sequence). J gave up 8 bases and V 4 bases, and 2 bases lay outside the gene matches. The CDR3 nucleotides read TGTGCCAGTAGTACCGACAGGGGGGAAGCTTTCTTT. Protein sequence: CASSTDRGEAFF.

The J gene is TRBJ2-2, the V gene TRBV29-1, with 13 positions matching TRBD2. With V trimmed by 6 bases and J by 2 bases, 3 bases remained unmatched. CDR1 and CDR2 from the germline V gene are SQVTM and ANQGSEA. This CDR3 is built from 15 residues. The CDR3 protein is CSVTSGGANTGELFF. CDR3 sequence (DNA): TGCAGCGTCACTAGCGGGGGGGCAAACACCGGGGAGCTGTTTTTT.

A word on this clone: An end of the junction differs from the germline gene, which may be a read error. The J gene is TRBJ1-5, the V gene TRBV27; possibly TRBD1 for D (5 bases). From germline, CDR1 is MNHEY and CDR2 SMNVEV (reference sequence). The CDR3 extends over 15 amino acids. The CDR3 loop reads CASSVTVNSNQPRHF. The CDR3 DNA sequence: TGTGCCAGCAGTGTGACAGTGAATAGCAATCAGCCCCGGCATTTT.

J is TRBJ2-5 and V is TRBV7-7, with D unclear. The CDR3 sequence is 14 residues long. Trimming pared 5 bases from V and 2 bases from J, leaving 12 bases between. In germline, CDR1 is SSHAT, CDR2 FNYEAQ (reference sequence). The CDR3 reads CASSPRHQQETQYF. The CDR3 nucleotides are TGTGCCAGCAGCCCCAGACACCAACAAGAGACCCAGTACTTC.

The V gene is TRBV18, the J gene TRBJ2-3; 8 nucleotides line up with TRBD2. Germline lookup yields CDR1 KGHSH and CDR2 LQKENI. This CDR3 spans 15 amino acids. The V segment lost 2 bases and the J segment 2 bases; nucleotides outside the gene matches: 3. Here the CDR3 reads CASSPRAGVTDTQYF. DNA of the CDR3: TGTGCCAGCTCACCAAGAGCGGGGGTCACAGATACGCAGTATTTT.